The rows below give T cell receptor beta chains drawn from one sample of a study of blood T cell repertoires in COVID-19. Sequenced by immunoSEQ multiplex PCR; TCRdb stores in-frame clones only, minus some. This table holds around 110,000 clones, almost 85% found once. The sample taken for sequencing was peripheral blood. Receptors originate from a man in his 70s with active or convalescent COVID-19. Both conserved end residues are part of each CDR3. The D gene is left open where the match is weak. Some rows mark clone size as missing; the rest say once, few, many or name a class of expanded clone.

clone_size: -
d_call: TRBD1
v_call: TRBV28
j_call: TRBJ1-2
cdr3_aa: CASNRDRGNYGYTF
cdr3_nt: TGTGCCAGCAATAGGGACAGGGGGAACTATGGCTACACCTTC

clone_size: -
d_call: -
v_call: TRBV5-4
j_call: TRBJ2-5
cdr3_aa: CASSSRGGETQYF
cdr3_nt: TGTGCCAGCAGCTCGCGGGGTGGGGAGACCCAGTACTTC

clone_size: -
d_call: TRBD1
v_call: TRBV5-5
j_call: TRBJ2-5
cdr3_aa: CASSVDRAGETQYF
cdr3_nt: TGTGCCAGCAGCGTGGACAGGGCTGGGGAGACCCAGTACTTC

clone_size: -
d_call: -
v_call: TRBV6-5
j_call: TRBJ1-1
cdr3_aa: CASSSQFRRATEAFF
cdr3_nt: TGTGCCAGCAGTTCTCAATTCAGGCGTGCCACTGAAGCTTTCTTT

clone_size: -
d_call: -
v_call: TRBV7-2
j_call: TRBJ1-1
cdr3_aa: CASRLGGAEAFF
cdr3_nt: TGTGCCAGCAGGCTTGGGGGGGCTGAAGCTTTCTTT

clone_size: -
d_call: TRBD2
v_call: TRBV29-1
j_call: TRBJ2-3
cdr3_aa: CSVEERGPSGGDTQYF
cdr3_nt: TGCAGCGTTGAAGAAAGAGGTCCTAGCGGGGGTGATACGCAGTATTTT

clone_size: -
d_call: TRBD2
v_call: TRBV7-2
j_call: TRBJ2-5
cdr3_aa: CASSPTSGGSKTQYF
cdr3_nt: TGTGCCAGCAGCCCCACTAGCGGGGGGTCCAAGACCCAGTACTTC

clone_size: -
d_call: TRBD2
v_call: TRBV2
j_call: TRBJ2-2
cdr3_aa: CASSKGLAGNSGELFF
cdr3_nt: TGTGCCAGCAGTAAGGGACTAGCGGGAAACTCCGGGGAGCTGTTTTTT

clone_size: -
d_call: -
v_call: TRBV7-3
j_call: TRBJ1-1
cdr3_aa: CASSSLGGGLAFF
cdr3_nt: TGTGCCAGCAGCTCCCTGGGTGGGGGCCTAGCTTTCTTT

clone_size: few
d_call: TRBD1
v_call: TRBV29-1
j_call: TRBJ1-4
cdr3_aa: CSVIFWDRGEEKLFF
cdr3_nt: TGCAGCGTTATCTTCTGGGACAGGGGGGAGGAAAAACTGTTTTTT

clone_size: -
d_call: -
v_call: TRBV19
j_call: TRBJ1-2
cdr3_aa: CASSITEQGDGYTF
cdr3_nt: TGTGCCAGCTCTATAACCGAACAGGGCGATGGCTACACCTTC

clone_size: -
d_call: -
v_call: TRBV10-3
j_call: TRBJ2-1
cdr3_aa: CAISESWTGSNEQFF
cdr3_nt: TGTGCCATCAGTGAGTCGTGGACTGGATCCAATGAGCAGTTCTTC

clone_size: -
d_call: TRBD2
v_call: TRBV7-9
j_call: TRBJ2-5
cdr3_aa: CASSWTGTSGRSQETQYF
cdr3_nt: TGTGCCAGCAGCTGGACGGGGACTAGCGGGAGGTCCCAAGAGACCCAGTACTTC

clone_size: -
d_call: -
v_call: TRBV4-2
j_call: TRBJ2-1
cdr3_aa: CASSQVSRGEQFF
cdr3_nt: TGTGCCAGCAGCCAAGTGTCCCGGGGTGAGCAGTTCTTC

clone_size: few
d_call: TRBD1
v_call: TRBV6-5
j_call: TRBJ2-7
cdr3_aa: CASRPGQGAPYEQYF
cdr3_nt: TGTGCCAGCAGGCCGGGACAGGGGGCCCCCTACGAGCAGTACTTC

clone_size: -
d_call: -
v_call: TRBV5-5
j_call: TRBJ2-5
cdr3_aa: CASSPGTAPGETQYF
cdr3_nt: TGTGCCAGCAGCCCCGGGACTGCACCGGGGGAGACCCAGTACTTC

clone_size: -
d_call: -
v_call: TRBV6-1
j_call: TRBJ1-5
cdr3_aa: CASSDGGRNQPQHF
cdr3_nt: TGTGCCAGCAGTGATGGGGGGAGGAATCAGCCCCAGCATTTT

clone_size: -
d_call: TRBD1
v_call: TRBV19
j_call: TRBJ1-2
cdr3_aa: CASSQGGVYNYGYTF
cdr3_nt: TGTGCCAGTTCACAGGGGGGGGTTTATAACTATGGCTACACCTTC

clone_size: -
d_call: TRBD1
v_call: TRBV7-2
j_call: TRBJ2-7
cdr3_aa: CASSTSTGILYEQYF
cdr3_nt: TGTGCCAGCAGCACGTCGACAGGGATCCTTTACGAGCAGTACTTC

clone_size: -
d_call: -
v_call: TRBV9
j_call: TRBJ2-5
cdr3_aa: CASSLYGGSETQYF
cdr3_nt: TGTGCCAGCAGTTTATACGGTGGTTCTGAGACCCAGTACTTC

clone_size: -
d_call: -
v_call: TRBV9
j_call: TRBJ1-2
cdr3_aa: CASSAQGNYGYTF
cdr3_nt: TGTGCCAGCAGCGCCCAGGGTAACTATGGCTACACCTTC

clone_size: -
d_call: TRBD1
v_call: TRBV10-3
j_call: TRBJ1-3
cdr3_aa: CAISGGQGNTIYF
cdr3_nt: TGTGCCATCAGTGGGGGACAGGGAAACACCATATATTTT

clone_size: -
d_call: -
v_call: TRBV11-3
j_call: TRBJ2-3
cdr3_aa: CASSSLGGTSTDTQYF
cdr3_nt: TGTGCCAGCAGCTCCCTTGGCGGGACTAGCACAGATACGCAGTATTTT

clone_size: -
d_call: -
v_call: TRBV2
j_call: TRBJ1-4
cdr3_aa: CASSEPDSPRREKLFF
cdr3_nt: TGTGCCAGCAGTGAACCGGACAGTCCCCGGAGGGAAAAACTGTTTTTT

clone_size: -
d_call: -
v_call: TRBV5-1
j_call: TRBJ2-1
cdr3_aa: CASSFVRGAGSNEQFF
cdr3_nt: TGCGCCAGCAGCTTCGTCCGGGGGGCTGGGTCCAATGAGCAGTTCTTC

clone_size: -
d_call: -
v_call: TRBV5-1
j_call: TRBJ1-1
cdr3_aa: CASSLTMNTEAFF
cdr3_nt: TGCGCCAGCAGCTTGACTATGAACACTGAAGCTTTCTTT

clone_size: -
d_call: -
v_call: TRBV19
j_call: TRBJ2-3
cdr3_aa: CASSFGGFGTDTQYF
cdr3_nt: TGTGCCAGTAGTTTCGGCGGGTTCGGCACAGATACGCAGTATTTT

clone_size: -
d_call: -
v_call: TRBV3-1/TRBV3-2
j_call: TRBJ1-2
cdr3_aa: CASSQDSKKRWANYGYTF
cdr3_nt: TGTGCCAGCAGCCAAGATTCAAAGAAGCGGTGGGCTAACTATGGCTACACCTTC

clone_size: -
d_call: TRBD1
v_call: TRBV7-2
j_call: TRBJ1-2
cdr3_aa: CASSLTGGFSYGYTF
cdr3_nt: TGTGCCAGCAGCTTGACAGGGGGCTTTAGCTATGGCTACACCTTC

clone_size: few
d_call: TRBD2
v_call: TRBV27
j_call: TRBJ2-1
cdr3_aa: CASRDIGTSNEQFF
cdr3_nt: TGTGCCAGCAGGGATATCGGGACTAGCAATGAGCAGTTCTTC

clone_size: -
d_call: TRBD1
v_call: TRBV2
j_call: TRBJ1-6
cdr3_aa: CASSPDRANSPLHF
cdr3_nt: TGTGCCAGCAGTCCGGACAGGGCCAATTCACCCCTCCACTTT

clone_size: few
d_call: TRBD1
v_call: TRBV6-2/TRBV6-3
j_call: TRBJ1-2
cdr3_aa: CASSRSPGQTYGYTF
cdr3_nt: TGTGCCAGCAGTCGTTCCCCGGGACAGACCTATGGCTACACCTTC

clone_size: -
d_call: -
v_call: TRBV7-9
j_call: TRBJ2-7
cdr3_aa: CASSFETGRVVQYF
cdr3_nt: TGTGCCAGCAGCTTCGAGACAGGACGGGTGGTGCAGTACTTC

clone_size: few
d_call: TRBD1
v_call: TRBV5-1
j_call: TRBJ1-2
cdr3_aa: CASSLAGTGNGYTF
cdr3_nt: TGCGCCAGCAGCTTGGCCGGGACAGGGAATGGCTACACCTTC

clone_size: -
d_call: -
v_call: TRBV21-1
j_call: TRBJ1-5
cdr3_aa: CASSKVAGMCQPQHF
cdr3_nt: TGTGCCAGCAGCAAAGTGGCAGGGATGTGTCAGCCCCAGCATTTT

clone_size: many
d_call: -
v_call: TRBV7-6
j_call: TRBJ2-2
cdr3_aa: CASSLGSRSTGELFF
cdr3_nt: TGTGCCAGCAGCTTAGGTTCAAGGAGCACCGGGGAGCTGTTTTTT

clone_size: -
d_call: TRBD1
v_call: TRBV6-6
j_call: TRBJ2-2
cdr3_aa: CASSQPRTGPNTGELFF
cdr3_nt: TGTGCCAGCAGTCAGCCCCGGACAGGGCCTAACACCGGGGAGCTGTTTTTT

clone_size: few
d_call: TRBD2
v_call: TRBV5-1
j_call: TRBJ2-3
cdr3_aa: CASSFLAGGPINTQYF
cdr3_nt: TGCGCCAGCAGCTTCCTAGCGGGGGGGCCAATCAATACGCAGTATTTT

clone_size: many
d_call: -
v_call: TRBV10-3
j_call: TRBJ2-7
cdr3_aa: CAISEYREQYF
cdr3_nt: TGTGCCATCAGTGAGTACCGGGAGCAGTACTTC

clone_size: few
d_call: TRBD2
v_call: TRBV5-1
j_call: TRBJ2-1
cdr3_aa: CASTQGAGGTYNEQFF
cdr3_nt: TGCGCCAGCACCCAAGGGGCGGGGGGGACCTACAATGAGCAGTTCTTC

clone_size: -
d_call: TRBD2
v_call: TRBV3-1/TRBV3-2
j_call: TRBJ2-1
cdr3_aa: CASSPGTSGYNEQFF
cdr3_nt: TGTGCCAGCAGCCCCGGGACTAGCGGATACAATGAGCAGTTCTTC

clone_size: -
d_call: -
v_call: TRBV7-8
j_call: TRBJ1-5
cdr3_aa: CASSFGTQGGRNQPQHF
cdr3_nt: TGTGCCAGCAGCTTTGGAACACAGGGTGGGCGCAATCAGCCCCAGCATTTT

clone_size: few
d_call: -
v_call: TRBV7-6
j_call: TRBJ1-3
cdr3_aa: CASSLVSPNLNTIYF
cdr3_nt: TGTGCCAGCAGCTTAGTTAGCCCCAACTTAAACACCATATATTTT

clone_size: -
d_call: -
v_call: TRBV3-1/TRBV3-2
j_call: TRBJ2-1
cdr3_aa: CASSSSGEQFF
cdr3_nt: TGTGCCAGCAGCTCATCAGGTGAGCAGTTCTTC

clone_size: -
d_call: TRBD1
v_call: TRBV3-1/TRBV3-2
j_call: TRBJ1-2
cdr3_aa: CASNRDSDNYGYTF
cdr3_nt: TGTGCCAGCAACCGGGACAGCGATAACTATGGCTACACCTTC

clone_size: -
d_call: TRBD1
v_call: TRBV6-5
j_call: TRBJ2-7
cdr3_aa: CASSYGTGIYYEQYF
cdr3_nt: TGTGCCAGCAGTTACGGGACAGGGATTTACTACGAGCAGTACTTC